The clone carrying this TCR beta chain has just a few counts. Its target is unknown. As for treatment: roughly 10-day PBMC culture with coronavirus spike peptide pools or control peptides (ViraFEST assay). ViraFEST enlarged antigen-specific T cell populations with peptide pools and afterwards sequenced TCRs. The data were obtained in a study of vaccination and CD4 T cells after COVID-19. With the Oncomine TCR Beta short-read assay, DNA from cultured CD4+ T cells was sequenced. TCRdb recomputed calls from the PCR reads with MiXCR, one row per CDR3 protein. The table lists about 12,000 distinct CDR3 sequences, about half of them singletons. The length of the CDR3 is 14 residues. V was cut by 6 bases and J by 4 bases, with 17 bases left in between. From germline, CDR1 is DFQATT and CDR2 SNEGSKA (reference sequence).

J is TRBJ2-3 and V is TRBV20-1; D not resolved. The clonotype originates from a human donor who had recovered from COVID-19. The material sequenced was CD4+ T cells from blood, cultured in vitro. As DNA, the CDR3 is TGCAGTGCACAACGGCGCTGGTTGGCAGATACGCAGTATTTT. Its translation is CSAQRRWLADTQYF.